The sequence of this TCR beta chain was determined in a study of blood T cell repertoires in COVID-19. Overall study context: There were acute and convalescent COVID-19 samples, and they came from the United States, Italy and Spain.

As regards this clone: The sample has other DNA sequences that encode this CDR3 too.

Data came from immunoSEQ multiplex PCR; TCRdb stores just in-frame clones and leaves some out. Here the sample spans 150,000 to 200,000 clones, 80% to 90% being singletons. This CDR3 comprises 12 residues. The germline gives CDR1 MNHEY, CDR2 SVGAGI. V was trimmed by 5 bases and J by 8 bases, leaving 12 bases between them. The rearrangement links TRBV6-5 to TRBJ1-2; a possible D gene is TRBD1 (6 bases). The sequence was obtained from a man aged 35-49 years with active or convalescent COVID-19. Sequencing used peripheral blood. CDR3 nucleotides: TGTGCCAGCAGTCCACAGGGATACGGCTACACCTTC. Its translation: CASSPQGYGYTF.